This T cell receptor (beta chain) was recorded in a study of blood T cell repertoires in COVID-19. Study-wide context: Specimens from acute and convalescent COVID-19 originated in the United States, Italy and Spain. The analysed material was cDNA or gDNA that came from T cells, B-cell-depleted T cells, or PBMCs.

Germline lookup yields CDR1 LGHNA and CDR2 YNFKEQ. V was cut by 7 bases and J by 3 bases, with 16 bases left in between. CDR3 length: 14 amino acids. In this sample, this clone turned up once. Method: immunoSEQ multiplex PCR; TCRdb's copy keeps in-frame clones and lacks some. This table has roughly 100,000 clones, around 87% appearing once. Sequenced: peripheral blood. The receptor was isolated from a man aged 45-65 years with acute or convalescent COVID-19. The J gene is TRBJ2-7, the V gene TRBV4-2; maybe TRBD1 (6 bases). The chain's CDR3 is CASTRGQTDYEQYF. CDR3 DNA: TGTGCCAGCACGCGCGGACAGACCGACTACGAGCAGTACTTC.